This T cell receptor (beta chain) was recovered during a study of regulatory T cells in long-lasting Graves disease. The time point was: newly diagnosed GD, antithyroid drugs for less than 3 months. There was RNA extracted from PBMCs, and the TCR library was made from it. The CDR3 is 14 residues long. Germline V gene data show CDR1 as ENHRY and CDR2 as SYGVKD. V lost 6 bases, J lost 2 bases, and 12 bases lay in between. Libraries of TCR beta came from iRepertoire HTBI primers plus Arm-PCR of CDR3 regions. TCRdb used MiXCR to reprocess the multiplex PCR reads, holding one entry per CDR3 protein. The sample lists 620,000 or so distinct CDR3 sequences, 15% to 20% occurring once. This sample also belongs to another study, concerning T cells in Graves' hyperthyroidism and ophthalmopathy.

The sequencing here drew on peripheral blood mononuclear cells (PBMCs), taken at new diagnosis, from a patient treated with antithyroid drugs. The rearrangement uses TRBV10-3 and TRBJ2-3; D is undetermined. This TCR came from a woman aged 25-40 years with Graves disease. Here the CDR3 reads CAIRTSTDTDTQYF. The CDR3, as DNA: TGTGCCATCAGAACATCGACCGACACAGATACGCAGTATTTT.